This T cell receptor (beta chain) was recorded in a study of early T cells in non-severe SARS-CoV-2 infection. As for the study in general: Sequencing targeted bulk RNA from unsorted whole blood, leaving chains unpaired.

The sample holds a few counts of this clonotype. Attachment of unique molecular identifiers was made to individual cDNA molecules. TCRdb analysed the 5' RACE reads with MiXCR anew, one entry per CDR3 protein. The sample has about 52,000 distinct CDR3 sequences, approximately 10% seen once. Per the germline V gene, CDR1 is DFQATT and CDR2 is SNEGSKA (reference sequence). The length of the CDR3 is 13 residues. With 8 bases removed from V and 4 bases from J, the gap between germline ends came to 17 bases. This receptor was obtained from an adult who was a healthcare worker with PCR-confirmed SARS-CoV-2 infection or an uninfected control (not recorded which). The rearrangement uses TRBV20-1 and TRBJ2-5; D may be TRBD1 (7 bases). Sequenced sample: whole blood. This CDR3 reads CSTERQGGETQYF. Here the CDR3 DNA reads TGCAGTACCGAGCGCCAGGGGGGAGAGACCCAGTACTTC.